This TCR beta chain is from a study of OX40 agonist ivuxolimab in advanced cancers. Repertoires were generated with immunoSEQ multiplex PCR, while TCRdb's copy carries only in-frame clones and drops some. The table lists about 62,000 clones, roughly 88% of them singletons. The germline CDR1 and CDR2 sequences are MDHEN and SYDVKM. V lost 6 bases and J lost 4; bases outside the gene matches: 5. This CDR3 spans 13 amino acids. The TCR was taken from an adult with an advanced solid tumor such as melanoma, head and neck, liver or kidney cancer. The specimen comprised CD4+ or CD8+ T cells sorted from blood, sampled in a trial of the OX40 agonist ivuxolimab. The chain has TRBV28 and TRBJ1-2; 7 nucleotides match TRBD1. Here the CDR3 DNA reads TGTGCCAGCAGCGAGGGACAGATCTATGGCTACACCTTC. It is translated as CASSEGQIYGYTF.